These T cell receptor beta chains were read from a single sample in a study of shared clonotypes between healthy human individuals. This table comes from immunoSEQ multiplex PCR, and its TCRdb copy is limited to in-frame clones, with some not included. The table records about 1.4 million clones, roughly 96% of them present only once. The sample was naive CD4+ T cells sorted from blood. The source of these receptors is a man aged 25-45 years in good health. CDR3s include the opening cysteine and the closing phenylalanine or tryptophan. D genes are given only for firm matches. Size is omitted from some rows. Given values are once, few, many or a class for expanded clones.

-	TRBV28	-	TRBJ2-5	CASSLGGLFQETQYF	TGTGCCAGCAGTTTGGGGGGACTGTTCCAAGAGACCCAGTACTTC
-	TRBV2	-	TRBJ1-4	CASSDDSGALF	TGTGCCAGCAGTGATGACAGCGGGGCGCTTTTT
-	TRBV2	-	TRBJ2-2	CASRTGTGELFF	TGTGCCAGCAGAACAGGGACCGGGGAGCTGTTTTTT
-	TRBV18	-	TRBJ2-1	CASTRSSYNEQFF	TGTGCCAGCACCAGAAGCTCCTACAATGAGCAGTTCTTC
-	TRBV25-1	-	TRBJ1-1	CASIGISNTEAFF	TGTGCCAGCATCGGGATATCGAACACTGAAGCTTTCTTT
-	TRBV28	few	TRBJ2-3	CASRNPRIDTQYF	TGTGCCAGCAGAAACCCCCGGATAGATACGCAGTATTTT
-	TRBV5-8	-	TRBJ1-1	CASSRWVAEAFF	TGTGCCAGCAGCCGATGGGTTGCTGAAGCTTTCTTT
-	TRBV11-3	-	TRBJ2-5	CASSPDWNQETQYF	TGTGCCAGCAGCCCGGACTGGAACCAAGAGACCCAGTACTTC
TRBD1	TRBV11-2	-	TRBJ2-7	CASSFRQGYTYEQYF	TGTGCCAGCAGCTTTCGACAGGGGTATACCTACGAGCAGTACTTC
TRBD1	TRBV27	few	TRBJ2-2	CASRDRRNTGELFF	TGTGCCAGCCGGGACAGGAGGAACACCGGGGAGCTGTTTTTT
-	TRBV2	-	TRBJ2-7	CASSVGTYLYEQYF	TGTGCCAGCAGTGTAGGGACATACCTTTACGAGCAGTACTTC
-	TRBV28	-	TRBJ2-5	CASSLQQTETQYF	TGTGCCAGCAGTTTACAACAGACCGAGACCCAGTACTTC
TRBD1	TRBV6-6	-	TRBJ2-7	CASSDPPDRGYEQYF	TGTGCCAGCAGTGACCCACCGGACAGGGGCTACGAGCAGTACTTC
-	TRBV7-8	-	TRBJ1-2	CASSLNREGYGYTF	TGTGCCAGCAGCTTAAACAGGGAGGGCTATGGCTACACCTTC
-	TRBV5-1	-	TRBJ2-3	CASNLRDSGTDTQYF	TGCGCCAGCAACTTGCGGGACAGTGGGACAGATACGCAGTATTTT
-	TRBV6-5	-	TRBJ1-1	CASNTGNTEAFF	TGTGCCAGCAATACAGGGAACACTGAAGCTTTCTTT
TRBD1	TRBV19	-	TRBJ2-7	CASSFIGQGIYEQYF	TGTGCCAGTAGTTTTATCGGACAGGGAATATACGAGCAGTACTTC
-	TRBV9	few	TRBJ2-7	CASSRGDEQYF	TGTGCCAGCAGCAGGGGTGACGAGCAGTACTTC
-	TRBV28	-	TRBJ2-3	CASSFFPDTQYF	TGTGCCAGCAGTTTTTTTCCAGATACGCAGTATTTT
-	TRBV2	-	TRBJ2-3	CASSPINGDTQYF	TGTGCCAGCAGTCCAATAAACGGAGATACGCAGTATTTT
-	TRBV5-1	-	TRBJ2-2	CASSLIGPGELFF	TGCGCCAGCAGCTTGATAGGGCCCGGGGAGCTGTTTTTT
TRBD1	TRBV7-6	-	TRBJ1-1	CASSFGNPGQMNTEAFF	TGTGCCAGCAGCTTTGGTAATCCGGGACAGATGAACACTGAAGCTTTCTTT
-	TRBV28	once	TRBJ1-5	CASSSGRINQPQHF	TGTGCCAGCAGCTCGGGACGGATCAATCAGCCCCAGCATTTT
-	TRBV19	-	TRBJ1-1	CASRRTELNTEAFF	TGTGCCAGTAGAAGGACAGAATTGAACACTGAAGCTTTCTTT
-	TRBV6-1	once	TRBJ2-7	CASRARGGASYEQYF	TGTGCCAGCAGGGCCCGCGGTGGGGCTTCCTACGAGCAGTACTTC